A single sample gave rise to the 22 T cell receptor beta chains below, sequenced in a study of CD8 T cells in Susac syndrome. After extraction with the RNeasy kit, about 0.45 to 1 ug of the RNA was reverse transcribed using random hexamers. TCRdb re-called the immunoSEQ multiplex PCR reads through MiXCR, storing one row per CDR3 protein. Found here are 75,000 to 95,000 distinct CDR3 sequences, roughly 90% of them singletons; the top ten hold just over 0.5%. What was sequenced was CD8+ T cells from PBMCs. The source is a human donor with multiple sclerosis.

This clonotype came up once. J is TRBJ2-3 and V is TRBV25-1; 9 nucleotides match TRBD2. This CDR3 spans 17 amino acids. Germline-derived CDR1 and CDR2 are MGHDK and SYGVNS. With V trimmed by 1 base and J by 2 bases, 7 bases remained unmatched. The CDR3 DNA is TGTGCCAGCAGTGAATCGGGTAGCGGGGGCCTCACAGATACGCAGTATTTT. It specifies CASSESGSGGLTDTQYF.

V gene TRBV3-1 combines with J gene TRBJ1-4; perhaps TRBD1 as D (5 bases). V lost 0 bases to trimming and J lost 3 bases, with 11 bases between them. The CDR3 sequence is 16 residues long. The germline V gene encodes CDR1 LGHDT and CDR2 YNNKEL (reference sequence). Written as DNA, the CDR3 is TGTGCCAGCAGCCAAGATGAGGGAGGGGCTAATGAAAAACTGTTTTTT. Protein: CASSQDEGGANEKLFF.

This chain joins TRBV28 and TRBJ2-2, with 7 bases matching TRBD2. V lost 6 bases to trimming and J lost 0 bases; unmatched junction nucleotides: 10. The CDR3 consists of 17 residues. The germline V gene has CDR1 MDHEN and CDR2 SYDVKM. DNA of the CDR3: TGTGCCAGCAGCCTTCAACTAGCGTATGCGAACACCGGGGAGCTGTTTTTT. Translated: CASSLQLAYANTGELFF. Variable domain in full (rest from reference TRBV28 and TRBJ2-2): DVKVTQSSRYLVKRTGEKVFLECVQDMDHENMFWYRQDPGLGLRLIYFSYDVKMKEKGDIPEGYSVSREKKERFSLILESASTNQTSMYLCASSLQLAYANTGELFFGEGSRLTVL.

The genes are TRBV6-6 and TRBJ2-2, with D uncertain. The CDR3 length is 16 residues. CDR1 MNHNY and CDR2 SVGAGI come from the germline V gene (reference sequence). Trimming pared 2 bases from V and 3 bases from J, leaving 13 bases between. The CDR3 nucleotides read TGTGCCAGCAGTTACAATCCCCCAGACTACACCGGGGAGCTGTTTTTT. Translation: CASSYNPPDYTGELFF.

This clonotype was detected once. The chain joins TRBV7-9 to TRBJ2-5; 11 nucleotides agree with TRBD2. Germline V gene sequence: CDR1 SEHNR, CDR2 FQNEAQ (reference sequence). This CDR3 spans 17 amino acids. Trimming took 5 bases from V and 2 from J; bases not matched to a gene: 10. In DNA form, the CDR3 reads TGTGCCAGCAGCCCACGGGGGACTAGCGGTATTCAAGAGACCCAGTACTTC. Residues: CASSPRGTSGIQETQYF.

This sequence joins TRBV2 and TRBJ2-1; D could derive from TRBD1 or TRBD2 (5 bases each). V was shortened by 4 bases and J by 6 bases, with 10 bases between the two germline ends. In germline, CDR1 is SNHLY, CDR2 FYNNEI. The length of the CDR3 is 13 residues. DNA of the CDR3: TGTGCCAGCAGTGGGGTGGGGGTCAATGAGCAGTTCTTC. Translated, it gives CASSGVGVNEQFF.

CDR3 sequence reads: CSVVSGQNIQYF. The CDR3 DNA is TGCAGCGTTGTCTCGGGCCAAAACATTCAGTACTTC. The chain is built from TRBV29-1 and TRBJ2-4; D call uncertain. The length of the CDR3 is 12 residues. Trimming pared 4 bases from V and 5 bases from J, leaving 9 bases between. Germline CDR1 and CDR2: SQVTM and ANQGSEA.

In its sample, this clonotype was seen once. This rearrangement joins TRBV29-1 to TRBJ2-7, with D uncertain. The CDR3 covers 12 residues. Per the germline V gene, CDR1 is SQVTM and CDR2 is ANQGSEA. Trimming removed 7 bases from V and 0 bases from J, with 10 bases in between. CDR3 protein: CSALTSSYEQYF. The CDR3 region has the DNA TGCAGCGCCCTCACGAGCTCCTACGAGCAGTACTTC.

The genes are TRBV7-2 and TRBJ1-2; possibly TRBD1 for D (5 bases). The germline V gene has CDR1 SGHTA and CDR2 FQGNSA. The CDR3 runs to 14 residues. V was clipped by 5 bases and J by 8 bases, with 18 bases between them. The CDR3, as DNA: TGTGCCAGCAGCCCCCCAGCGGGCTGGGGCGGCTACACCTTC. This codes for CASSPPAGWGGYTF.

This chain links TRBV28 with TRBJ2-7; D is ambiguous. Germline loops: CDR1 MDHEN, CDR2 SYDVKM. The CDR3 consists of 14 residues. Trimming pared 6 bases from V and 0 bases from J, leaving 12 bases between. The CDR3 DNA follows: TGTGCCAGCAGAGGACCAACGAGCTCCTACGAGCAGTACTTC. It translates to CASRGPTSSYEQYF.

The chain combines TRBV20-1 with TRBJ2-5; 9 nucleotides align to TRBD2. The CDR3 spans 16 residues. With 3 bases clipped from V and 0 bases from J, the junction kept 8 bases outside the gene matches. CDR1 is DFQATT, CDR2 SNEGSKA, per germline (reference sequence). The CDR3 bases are TGCAGTGCTAGCGCCCGAGCTAGCGGGAACCAAGAGACCCAGTACTTC. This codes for CSASARASGNQETQYF.

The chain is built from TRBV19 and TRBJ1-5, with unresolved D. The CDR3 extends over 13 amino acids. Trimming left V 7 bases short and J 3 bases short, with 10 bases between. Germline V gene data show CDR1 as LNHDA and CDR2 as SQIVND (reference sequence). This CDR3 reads CASIGQLNQPQHF. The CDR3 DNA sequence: TGTGCCAGTATTGGGCAACTCAATCAGCCCCAGCATTTT.

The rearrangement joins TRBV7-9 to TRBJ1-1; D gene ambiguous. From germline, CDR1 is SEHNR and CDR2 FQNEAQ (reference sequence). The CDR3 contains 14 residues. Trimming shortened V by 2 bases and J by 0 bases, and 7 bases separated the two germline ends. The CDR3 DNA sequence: TGTGCCAGCAGCTTAATTGGAGTGAACACTGAAGCTTTCTTT. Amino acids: CASSLIGVNTEAFF.

CDR3 sequence: CASSPHRGQDTEAFF. DNA of the CDR3: TGTGCCAGCAGTCCCCACAGGGGGCAAGACACTGAAGCTTTCTTT. V gene TRBV12-3 or TRBV12-4 combines with J gene TRBJ1-1, with 9 bases lining up with TRBD1. V shed 5 bases, J shed 3 bases, and the junction held 7 bases outside the gene matches. This CDR3 region has 15 residues.

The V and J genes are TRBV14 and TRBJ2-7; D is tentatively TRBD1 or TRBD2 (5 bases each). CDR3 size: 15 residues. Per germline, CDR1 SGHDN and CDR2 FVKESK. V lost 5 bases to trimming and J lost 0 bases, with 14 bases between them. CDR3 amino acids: CASSTRDDYSYEQYF. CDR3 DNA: TGTGCCAGCAGCACCCGGGACGACTACTCCTACGAGCAGTACTTC. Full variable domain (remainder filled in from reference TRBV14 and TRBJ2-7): EAGVTQFPSHSVIEKGQTVTLRCDPISGHDNLYWYRRVMGKEIKFLLHFVKESKQDESGMPNNRFLAERTGGTYSTLKVQPAELEDSGVYFCASSTRDDYSYEQYFGPGTRLTVT.

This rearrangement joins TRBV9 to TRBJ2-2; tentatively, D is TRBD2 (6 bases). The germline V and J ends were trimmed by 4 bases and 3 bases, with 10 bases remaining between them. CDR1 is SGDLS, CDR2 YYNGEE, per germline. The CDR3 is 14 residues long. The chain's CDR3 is CASSLSGDTGELFF. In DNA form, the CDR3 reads TGTGCCAGCAGCTTATCGGGAGACACCGGGGAGCTGTTTTTT.

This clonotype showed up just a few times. CDR3 in DNA: TGTGCCAGCAGCAACCCCGGCGACTACTATGGCTACACCTTC. The encoded protein is CASSNPGDYYGYTF. V is TRBV6-5 and J is TRBJ1-2; the D is unclear. Trimming stripped 6 bases from V and 3 bases from J, with 14 bases between. CDR3 size: 14 residues. Germline V gene lookup returns CDR1 MNHEY and CDR2 SVGAGI.

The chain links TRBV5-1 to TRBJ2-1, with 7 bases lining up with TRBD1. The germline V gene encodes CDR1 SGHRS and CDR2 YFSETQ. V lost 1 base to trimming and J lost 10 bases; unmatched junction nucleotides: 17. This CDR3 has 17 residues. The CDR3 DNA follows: TGCGCCAGCAGCTTGAGTGGGTACGGCAGGGGGTCCTGGGAGCAGTTCTTC. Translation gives CASSLSGYGRGSWEQFF.

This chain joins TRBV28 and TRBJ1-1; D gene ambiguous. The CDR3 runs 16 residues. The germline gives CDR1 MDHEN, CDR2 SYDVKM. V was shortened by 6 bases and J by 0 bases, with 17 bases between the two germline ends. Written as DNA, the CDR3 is TGTGCCAGCAGCTTCCCCGACAATTTCATGAACACTGAAGCTTTCTTT. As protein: CASSFPDNFMNTEAFF.

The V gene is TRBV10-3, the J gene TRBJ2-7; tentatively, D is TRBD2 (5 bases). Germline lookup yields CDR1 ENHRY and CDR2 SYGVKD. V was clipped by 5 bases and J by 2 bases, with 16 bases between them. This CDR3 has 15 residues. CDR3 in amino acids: CAISTIGVLTYEQYF. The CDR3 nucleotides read TGTGCCATCAGTACGATCGGGGTCCTTACCTACGAGCAGTACTTC.

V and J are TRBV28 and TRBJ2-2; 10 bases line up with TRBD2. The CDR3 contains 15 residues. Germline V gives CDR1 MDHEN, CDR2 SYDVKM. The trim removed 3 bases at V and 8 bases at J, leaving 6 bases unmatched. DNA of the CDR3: TGTGCCAGCAGTTTCAGCGGGAGGGCCAAAGGGGAGCTGTTTTTT. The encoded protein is CASSFSGRAKGELFF.

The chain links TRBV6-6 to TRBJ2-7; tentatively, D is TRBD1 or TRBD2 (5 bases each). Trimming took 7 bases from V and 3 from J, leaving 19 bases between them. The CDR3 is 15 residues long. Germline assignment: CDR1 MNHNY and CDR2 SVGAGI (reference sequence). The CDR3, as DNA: TGTGCCAGCATCCCCAGGGAAGGCGAGGGCTACGAGCAGTACTTC. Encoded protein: CASIPREGEGYEQYF.